This is a list of T cell receptor beta chains from one sample in a study of cytomegalovirus exposure and HLA in healthy donors. TCRdb keeps only in-frame clones here, not all; method: immunoSEQ multiplex PCR. The sample has roughly 150,000 clones, over 90% seen once. Sequencing input: PBMCs. These TCRs come from a man younger than 35 in good health and CMV-seropositive. Each CDR3 is given with its conserved first and last residue. A D gene is named only where the DNA matches it firmly. Not every row has a clone size; where given, it reads once, few, many or a size class.

>-|TRBJ2-7|TRBV6-1|16|TRBD2
CASSDWASGSPGGQYF
TGTGCCAGCAGTGACTGGGCTAGCGGGAGCCCAGGAGGGCAGTACTTC
>once|TRBJ2-7|TRBV7-9|15|TRBD1
CASSSPGTGEYEQYF
TGTGCCAGCAGCTCCCCCGGGACAGGAGAATACGAGCAGTACTTC
>-|TRBJ2-1|TRBV28|14|-
CASSRGGAYNEQFF
TGTGCCAGCTCCCGAGGCGGGGCCTACAATGAGCAGTTCTTC
>-|TRBJ1-5|TRBV6-1|15|TRBD1
CASNEGKGGHQPQHF
TGTGCCAGCAACGAGGGAAAAGGGGGCCATCAGCCCCAGCATTTT
>-|TRBJ1-3|TRBV28|14|TRBD1
CASMLRDRRNTIYF
TGTGCCAGCATGCTCCGGGACAGAAGAAACACCATATATTTT
>-|TRBJ1-2|TRBV2|15|-
CASRARTDANYGYTF
TGTGCCAGCAGAGCGAGGACAGATGCTAACTATGGCTACACCTTC
>-|TRBJ2-7|TRBV4-1|12|-
CASSGYRDEQYF
TGCGCCAGCAGCGGGTACAGGGACGAGCAGTACTTC
>-|TRBJ2-3|TRBV10-3|15|TRBD2
CAISSTSEHTDTQYF
TGTGCCATCAGTTCTACTAGCGAACACACAGATACGCAGTATTTT
>many|TRBJ1-5|TRBV27|13|-
CASRQGGNQPQHF
TGTGCCAGCAGACAGGGTGGCAATCAGCCCCAGCATTTT
>-|TRBJ1-1|TRBV28|14|-
CASKSTGMNTEAFF
TGTGCCAGCAAGTCAACAGGGATGAACACTGAAGCTTTCTTT
>-|TRBJ2-3|TRBV7-6|13|-
CASSPTSPDTQYF
TGTGCCAGCAGCCCGACAAGTCCAGATACGCAGTATTTT
>-|TRBJ1-1|TRBV10-3|16|-
CAITPGDRPGNTEAFF
TGTGCCATCACTCCGGGGGACCGCCCGGGCAACACTGAAGCTTTCTTT
>-|TRBJ2-3|TRBV2|14|-
CASSYSGRTDTQYF
TGTGCCAGCAGCTATAGCGGTCGCACAGATACGCAGTATTTT
>-|TRBJ2-5|TRBV7-8|16|TRBD2
CASSSGTSGRQETQYF
TGTGCCAGCAGCTCGGGGACTAGTGGTAGGCAAGAGACCCAGTACTTC
>-|TRBJ1-5|TRBV5-4|15|TRBD1
CASSMGQGENQPQHF
TGTGCCAGCAGCATGGGACAGGGAGAAAATCAGCCCCAGCATTTT
>once|TRBJ1-2|TRBV28|11|TRBD1
CASTGLYGYTF
TGTGCTTCGACAGGGCTTTATGGCTACACCTTC
>-|TRBJ1-1|TRBV25-1|15|-
CASSEFSGGNTEAFF
TGTGCCAGCAGTGAATTTAGCGGGGGGAACACTGAAGCTTTCTTT
>-|TRBJ2-7|TRBV5-1|12|-
CASSEQGSEQYF
TGCGCCAGCAGTGAACAGGGTAGCGAGCAGTACTTC
>-|TRBJ2-7|TRBV6-5|12|TRBD1
CASSGTGGEQYF
TGTGCCAGCAGCGGGACAGGGGGTGAGCAGTACTTC
>-|TRBJ2-1|TRBV5-1|14|TRBD1
CASGRDRGVNEQFF
TGCGCCAGCGGCCGGGACAGGGGTGTCAATGAGCAGTTCTTC
>once|TRBJ1-5|TRBV28|12|-
CASRSDIGPQHF
TGTGCCAGCCGATCCGACATCGGGCCCCAGCATTTT
>-|TRBJ1-5|TRBV7-9|14|TRBD1
CASSSGQGGRPQHF
TGTGCCAGCAGCTCAGGACAGGGGGGGAGGCCCCAGCATTTT
>-|TRBJ2-1|TRBV25-1|15|TRBD1
CASSIQGAVDNEQFF
TGTGCCAGCAGCATACAGGGGGCAGTGGACAATGAGCAGTTCTTC
>-|TRBJ2-3|TRBV9|15|-
CASTIGLDRTDTQYF
TGTGCCAGCACCATCGGTTTAGATCGGACAGATACGCAGTATTTT
>-|TRBJ2-7|TRBV7-6|15|TRBD1
CASSWHRDRVWEQYF
TGTGCCAGCAGCTGGCACCGGGACAGGGTCTGGGAGCAGTACTTC
>-|TRBJ2-7|TRBV11-2|14|-
CASSFGTPSYEQYF
TGTGCCAGCAGCTTCGGGACTCCCTCCTACGAGCAGTACTTC
>-|TRBJ2-7|TRBV18|15|TRBD1
CASSPWAGGSYEQYF
TGTGCCAGCTCACCTTGGGCAGGGGGAAGTTACGAGCAGTACTTC
>-|TRBJ2-1|TRBV5-6|12|TRBD2
CASSLLSGERFF
TGTGCCAGCAGCCTTCTTAGCGGGGAGAGGTTCTTC
>-|TRBJ1-5|TRBV28|18|-
CASTPLGLPGGSNQPQHF
TGTGCCAGCACTCCTCTCGGTTTGCCGGGGGGTAGCAATCAGCCCCAGCATTTT
>once|TRBJ2-7|TRBV27|15|-
CASSPFRLAFYEQYF
TGTGCCAGCAGCCCCTTTCGGCTAGCATTCTACGAGCAGTACTTC
>-|TRBJ1-6|TRBV28|14|-
CASSFGQIESPLHF
TGTGCCAGCAGTTTTGGACAGATAGAGTCACCCCTCCACTTT
>-|TRBJ2-6|TRBV5-1|21|-
CASSLAWSRGPESSGANVLTF
TGCGCCAGCAGCTTGGCCTGGAGCAGGGGACCCGAAAGCTCTGGGGCCAACGTCCTGACTTTC
>once|TRBJ2-1|TRBV27|15|TRBD2
CASSFGGSTYNEQFF
TGTGCCAGCAGTTTCGGCGGGAGCACCTACAATGAGCAGTTCTTC
>-|TRBJ1-5|TRBV18|15|TRBD1
CASSRLDRAGQPQHF
TGTGCCAGCTCACGGCTGGACAGGGCAGGTCAGCCCCAGCATTTT
>-|TRBJ2-1|TRBV6-6|14|-
CASATDSSYNEQFF
TGTGCCAGCGCGACCGACAGCTCCTACAATGAGCAGTTCTTC
>-|TRBJ1-2|TRBV10-3|13|TRBD1
CAISAGQGIGYTF
TGTGCCATCAGTGCCGGACAGGGAATTGGCTACACCTTC
>-|TRBJ1-2|TRBV5-6|14|TRBD1
CASSSTGQGYGYTF
TGTGCCAGCAGCTCGACCGGACAGGGGTATGGCTACACCTTC
>-|TRBJ2-3|TRBV5-1|14|-
CASSPEGPFDTQYF
TGCGCCAGCAGCCCCGAGGGCCCCTTCGATACGCAGTATTTT
>-|TRBJ1-6|TRBV9|13|-
CASSVVADSPLHF
TGTGCCAGCAGCGTAGTGGCCGATTCACCCCTCCACTTT
>-|TRBJ2-3|TRBV10-3|13|-
CAVLGALTDTQYF
TGTGCCGTTCTGGGGGCCTTAACAGATACGCAGTATTTT
>-|TRBJ1-5|TRBV7-9|17|TRBD1
CASSSSGTGDPNQPQHF
TGTGCCAGCAGCTCCTCCGGGACAGGGGATCCAAATCAGCCCCAGCATTTT
>-|TRBJ2-3|TRBV2|14|TRBD2
CASSALAEGATQYF
TGTGCCAGCAGTGCACTAGCGGAAGGGGCTACGCAGTATTTT
>once|TRBJ2-3|TRBV9|16|-
CASSTRGDRSTDTQYF
TGTGCCAGCAGCACCCGAGGAGATAGAAGCACAGATACGCAGTATTTT
>-|TRBJ2-7|TRBV5-1|19|TRBD2
CASSRGTSGMVGFLYEQYF
TGCGCCAGCAGCCGAGGGACTAGCGGGATGGTTGGCTTCCTCTACGAGCAGTACTTC
>-|TRBJ2-7|TRBV7-9|13|-
CASSHRETYEQYF
TGTGCCAGCAGCCACAGGGAAACCTACGAGCAGTACTTC
>-|TRBJ2-3|TRBV10-1|13|TRBD1
CASGQGSTDTQYF
TGCGCCAGCGGACAGGGTAGCACAGATACGCAGTATTTT
>-|TRBJ2-7|TRBV5-6|17|-
CASSTWGRARGAYEQYF
TGTGCCAGCAGTACCTGGGGGCGGGCCCGAGGGGCCTACGAGCAGTACTTC
>-|TRBJ1-6|TRBV15|14|-
CATSGDSYNSPLHF
TGTGCCACCAGCGGAGACAGCTATAATTCACCCCTCCACTTT
>-|TRBJ1-5|TRBV28|12|-
CASSLGTAQQHF
TGTGCCAGCAGTTTAGGTACAGCCCAACAGCATTTT